The present T cell receptor (beta chain) was sequenced within a study of cytomegalovirus exposure and HLA in healthy donors. This clone has a handful of counts. The PCR had 60 Vbeta and 13 Jbeta primers. TCRdb's table, derived via immunoSEQ multiplex PCR, lists solely in-frame clones and lacks some. The sample yields fewer than 120,000 clones, around 83% seen once. This CDR3 spans 14 amino acids. CDR1 and CDR2 from the germline V gene are SGHDT and YYEEEE. J lost 7 bases, V lost 3 bases, and 6 bases had no gene match. What was sequenced was PBMCs. This sequence originates from a woman aged 55-70 years in good health and CMV-seropositive. The chain combines TRBV5-6 with TRBJ1-4; 7 nucleotides agree with TRBD1. The CDR3 protein is CASSSDRDGEKLFF. For the CDR3, the DNA is TGTGCCAGCAGCTCAGACAGGGATGGTGAAAAACTGTTTTTT.